These 22 T cell receptor beta chains were sequenced from one sample in a study of shared clonotypes between healthy human individuals. Measured with immunoSEQ multiplex PCR; TCRdb has only the in-frame clones, and not every one. The table has 1.5 million to 2.5 million clones, over 85% seen once. Cells designated naive CD8 were CD45RO-negative and were positively selected for CCR7, with terminally differentiated effector memory CD45RA+ cells excluded. Sample: naive CD8+ T cells sorted from blood. These receptor sequences come from a man aged 18 to 30 in good health.

The chain links TRBV27 to TRBJ2-7, with D unclear. The germline V and J ends were trimmed by 6 bases and 2 bases, with 8 bases remaining between them. Germline assignment: CDR1 MNHEY and CDR2 SMNVEV (reference sequence). The CDR3 has 12 amino acids. CDR3 sequence: CASSEGPYEQYF. CDR3 sequence (DNA): TGTGCCAGCAGCGAAGGGCCCTACGAGCAGTACTTC.

The CDR3 protein is CASSLSSSGSDTQYF. The CDR3 DNA is TGTGCCAGCAGTTTATCTTCTAGCGGCTCAGATACGCAGTATTTT. The J gene is TRBJ2-3, the V gene TRBV27; 7 bases are a match to TRBD2. Germline CDR1 is MNHEY and CDR2 is SMNVEV (reference sequence). With V trimmed by 0 bases and J by 4 bases, 4 bases remained unmatched. This CDR3 has 15 residues.

The chain recombines TRBV10-3 with TRBJ2-7; TRBD1 might be the D (6 bases). V dropped 8 bases and J dropped 2 bases, with 10 bases sitting between them. The length of the CDR3 is 12 residues. Germline V gene data show CDR1 as ENHRY and CDR2 as SYGVKD. CDR3 residues: CAISRDTYEQYF. The CDR3 nucleotides read TGTGCCATCTCCAGGGACACCTACGAGCAGTACTTC.

The V and J genes are TRBV27 and TRBJ2-1, with D unclear. V gave up 6 bases and J gave up 0 bases, with 15 bases separating them. CDR3 length: 16 amino acids. Germline CDR1 MNHEY, CDR2 SMNVEV (reference sequence). CDR3 sequence (DNA): TGTGCCAGCAGCCCGTTCGGGCCAAGCTCCTACAATGAGCAGTTCTTC. This encodes CASSPFGPSSYNEQFF.

This clone was recorded once. The chain combines TRBV5-5 with TRBJ1-1; no clear D gene. The germline V and J ends were trimmed by 6 bases and 5 bases, with 20 bases remaining between them. The CDR3 has 15 amino acids. Germline V gene sequence: CDR1 SGHKS, CDR2 YYEKEE (reference sequence). The CDR3 bases are TGTGCCAGCAACCTGGGCGGCAAATCGGGGACTGAAGCTTTCTTT. Its protein product is CASNLGGKSGTEAFF. The full variable domain, with the rest looked up from reference TRBV5-5 and TRBJ1-1, is DAGVTQSPTHLIKTRGQQVTLRCSPISGHKSVSWYQQVLGQGPQFIFQYYEKEERGRGNFPDRFSARQFPNYSSELNVNALLLGDSALYLCASNLGGKSGTEAFFGQGTRLTVV.

V usage is TRBV18 and J usage is TRBJ2-7; D gene ambiguous. Germline loops: CDR1 KGHSH, CDR2 LQKENI. The length of the CDR3 is 15 residues. V was cut by 5 bases and J by 5 bases, with 19 bases left in between. CDR3 residues: CASSAYRGVIDEQYF. For the CDR3, the DNA is TGTGCCAGCTCAGCATACCGCGGTGTCATCGACGAGCAGTACTTC. The whole variable domain, remainder taken from reference TRBV18 and TRBJ2-7, is NAGVMQNPRHLVRRRGQEARLRCSPMKGHSHVYWYRQLPEEGLKFMVYLQKENIIDESGMPKERFSAEFPKEGPSILRIQQVVRGDSAAYFCASSAYRGVIDEQYFGPGTRLTVT.

This chain links TRBV11-1 with TRBJ2-7; D call uncertain. The CDR3 totals 16 residues. Germline V gives CDR1 SGHAT, CDR2 FQDESV (reference sequence). Trimming cost V 2 bases and J 0 bases, with 14 bases left between them. The CDR3 DNA reads as TGTGCCAGCAGCTTATTATCGCCGCGGAGCTCCTACGAGCAGTACTTC. This translates into CASSLLSPRSSYEQYF.

This rearrangement joins TRBV5-3 to TRBJ1-1, with unresolved D. TRBV5-3 carries the ORF label, with uncertain function. This CDR3 region has 14 residues. Trimming shortened V by 2 bases and J by 0 bases, and 8 bases separated the two germline ends. CDR3 in amino acids: CARSLGRMNTEAFF. DNA of the CDR3: TGTGCCAGAAGCTTAGGCAGAATGAACACTGAAGCTTTCTTT.

V is TRBV29-1 and J is TRBJ2-7; D is ambiguous. Germline CDR1 SQVTM, CDR2 ANQGSEA. Trimming removed 2 bases at V and 5 bases at J, with 13 bases between. The CDR3 contains 13 residues. The CDR3 is CSVETGSNHEQYF. The CDR3 coding sequence is TGCAGCGTTGAAACCGGGTCGAACCACGAGCAGTACTTC.

The V gene is TRBV5-4, the J gene TRBJ1-1; tentatively, D is TRBD1 (5 bases). The germline V gene has CDR1 SGHNT and CDR2 YYREEE (reference sequence). The CDR3 is made up of 14 amino acids. Trimming took 4 bases from V and 3 from J, leaving 13 bases between them. CDR3 protein: CASSTLTGHTEAFF. CDR3 sequence (DNA): TGTGCCAGCAGCACACTTACAGGACACACTGAAGCTTTCTTT.

A note on this clone: At the DNA level, this CDR3 is encoded by other sequences in the same sample as well. The CDR3 sequence: CASSPSTGALNYGYTF. As DNA, the CDR3 is TGTGCCAGCAGTCCCTCGACAGGGGCCCTGAACTATGGCTACACCTTC. The chain uses TRBV27 and TRBJ1-2; 8 bases match TRBD1. The trim removed 5 bases at V and 2 bases at J, leaving 10 bases unmatched. CDR1 MNHEY and CDR2 SMNVEV come from the germline V gene (reference sequence). The CDR3 is 16 residues long.

The chain uses TRBV29-1 and TRBJ2-3; possibly TRBD1 for D (5 bases). Trimming shortened V by 2 bases and J by 1 base, and 13 bases separated the two germline ends. The CDR3 has 15 residues. Per germline, CDR1 SQVTM and CDR2 ANQGSEA. The CDR3, as DNA: TGCAGCGTTGAATTTTCCAGGGAAGGCACAGATACGCAGTATTTT. This encodes CSVEFSREGTDTQYF.

V gene TRBV10-2 combines with J gene TRBJ2-5; tentatively, D is TRBD2 (5 bases). The ends were cut back, 3 bases at V and 2 bases at J, with 7 bases in the middle. Germline lookup yields CDR1 WSHSY and CDR2 SAAADI. The CDR3 has 13 amino acids. The CDR3 bases are TGCGCCAGCAGTGAAGCGGCGCAAGAGACCCAGTACTTC. Residues: CASSEAAQETQYF.

This chain links TRBV5-6 with TRBJ1-6; no reliable D call. Germline-derived CDR1 and CDR2 are SGHDT and YYEEEE. This CDR3 region has 14 residues. V lost 2 bases to trimming and J lost 6 bases, with 9 bases between them. The chain's CDR3 is CASSFGSGNSPLHF. For the CDR3, the DNA is TGTGCCAGCAGCTTCGGCAGCGGTAATTCACCCCTCCACTTT.

The V and J genes are TRBV6-5 and TRBJ1-1; no definite D call. V lost 2 bases, J lost 4 bases, and 8 bases lay in between. CDR3 length: 13 amino acids. Looked up from germline, CDR1 is MNHEY and CDR2 is SVGAGI. This CDR3 reads CASSYTVGTEAFF. The CDR3 bases are TGTGCCAGCAGTTACACGGTCGGCACTGAAGCTTTCTTT.

V gene TRBV2 combines with J gene TRBJ1-1; D is perhaps TRBD1 (5 bases). The CDR3 is 14 residues long. Germline V gene data show CDR1 as SNHLY and CDR2 as FYNNEI. Trimming took off 4 bases at V and 1 base at J, with 10 bases between the two ends. Here the CDR3 reads CASSVGASNTEAFF. Here the CDR3 DNA reads TGTGCCAGCAGTGTTGGGGCCTCGAACACTGAAGCTTTCTTT.

In DNA form, the CDR3 reads TGTGCCTGGAGTGTTGGGATGAATGATGAAAAACTGTTTTTT. Its protein product is CAWSVGMNDEKLFF. The chain recombines TRBV30 with TRBJ1-4; D ambiguous. Trimming pared 0 bases from V and 6 bases from J, leaving 11 bases between. The V gene's germline CDR1 is GTSNPN and CDR2 SVGIG (reference sequence). The CDR3 is 14 residues long.

The chain recombines TRBV9 with TRBJ2-1; possibly TRBD2 for D (6 bases). CDR1 is SGDLS and CDR2 is YYNGEE in the germline V gene. The CDR3 runs 17 residues. V lost 1 base, J lost 8 bases, and 22 bases lay in between. The CDR3 nucleotides are TGTGCCAGCAGCGTATCGTCCAAGAGCGGCGGGGTCTATGAGCAGTTCTTC. Amino acid sequence: CASSVSSKSGGVYEQFF. Together with reference TRBV9 and TRBJ2-1, the CDR3 gives the full variable domain: DSGVTQTPKHLITATGQRVTLRCSPRSGDLSVYWYQQSLDQGLQFLIQYYNGEERAKGNILERFSAQQFPDLHSELNLSSLELGDSALYFCASSVSSKSGGVYEQFFGPGTRLTVL.

The chain recombines TRBV7-6 with TRBJ1-4; TRBD1 matches at 7 bases. Unmatched junction bases numbered 8, after V lost 5 bases and J lost 8 bases. The germline gives CDR1 SGHVS, CDR2 FNYEAQ. The CDR3 has 14 amino acids. The CDR3 protein is CASSLATGSEKLFF. CDR3 coding DNA: TGTGCCAGCAGCCTGGCGACAGGGTCAGAAAAACTGTTTTTT.

V gene TRBV10-3 combines with J gene TRBJ1-3; TRBD1 matches 10 bases. Germline values: CDR1 ENHRY, CDR2 SYGVKD. The V and J ends lost 5 bases and 3 bases, in that order; junction bases with no gene match: 7. This CDR3 has 16 residues. CDR3 protein: CAISPADRGYGNTIYF. Written as DNA, the CDR3 is TGTGCCATCAGTCCTGCGGACAGGGGGTATGGAAACACCATATATTTT.

This clone was seen only a few times. This sequence joins TRBV2 and TRBJ1-2; 10 nucleotides match TRBD1. Germline assignment: CDR1 SNHLY and CDR2 FYNNEI. V shed 7 bases, J shed 5 bases, and the junction held 7 bases outside the gene matches. The CDR3 has 14 amino acids. CDR3 coding DNA: TGTGCCAGCATCAGACCGGGACAGGGGTATGGCTACACCTTC. The encoded protein is CASIRPGQGYGYTF.

The chain links TRBV2 to TRBJ2-3; 14 bases are a match to TRBD2. The CDR3 sequence is 15 residues long. Germline values: CDR1 SNHLY, CDR2 FYNNEI. V shed 6 bases and J 4 bases; nucleotides not matched to a gene: 3. The CDR3 here is CASSGTSGGSDTQYF. The CDR3 DNA reads TGTGCCAGCAGCGGGACTAGCGGGGGTTCAGATACGCAGTATTTT.